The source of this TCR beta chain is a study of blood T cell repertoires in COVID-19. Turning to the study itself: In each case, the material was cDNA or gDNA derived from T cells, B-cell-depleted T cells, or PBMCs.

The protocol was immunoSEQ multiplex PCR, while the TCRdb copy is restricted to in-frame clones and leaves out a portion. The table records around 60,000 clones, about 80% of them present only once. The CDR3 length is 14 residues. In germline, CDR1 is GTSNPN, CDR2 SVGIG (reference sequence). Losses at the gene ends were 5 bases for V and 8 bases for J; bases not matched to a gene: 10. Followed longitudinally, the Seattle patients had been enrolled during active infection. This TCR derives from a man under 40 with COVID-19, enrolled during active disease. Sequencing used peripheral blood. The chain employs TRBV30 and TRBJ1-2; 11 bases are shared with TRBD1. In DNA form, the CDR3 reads TGTGCCTGGTCCCAGGACAGGGGGCTGAAGGGCTACACCTTC. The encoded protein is CAWSQDRGLKGYTF.